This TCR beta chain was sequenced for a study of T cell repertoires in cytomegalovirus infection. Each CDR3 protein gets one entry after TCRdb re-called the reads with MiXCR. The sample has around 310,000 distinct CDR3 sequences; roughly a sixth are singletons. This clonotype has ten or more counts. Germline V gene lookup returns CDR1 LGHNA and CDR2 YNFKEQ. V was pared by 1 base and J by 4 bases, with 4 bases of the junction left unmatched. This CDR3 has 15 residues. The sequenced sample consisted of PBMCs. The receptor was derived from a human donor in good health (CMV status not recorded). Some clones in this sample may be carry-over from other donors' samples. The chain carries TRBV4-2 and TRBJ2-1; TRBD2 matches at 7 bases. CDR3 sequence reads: CASSQAGGGYNEQFF. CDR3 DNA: TGTGCCAGCAGCCAAGCTGGGGGGGGGTACAATGAGCAGTTCTTC.